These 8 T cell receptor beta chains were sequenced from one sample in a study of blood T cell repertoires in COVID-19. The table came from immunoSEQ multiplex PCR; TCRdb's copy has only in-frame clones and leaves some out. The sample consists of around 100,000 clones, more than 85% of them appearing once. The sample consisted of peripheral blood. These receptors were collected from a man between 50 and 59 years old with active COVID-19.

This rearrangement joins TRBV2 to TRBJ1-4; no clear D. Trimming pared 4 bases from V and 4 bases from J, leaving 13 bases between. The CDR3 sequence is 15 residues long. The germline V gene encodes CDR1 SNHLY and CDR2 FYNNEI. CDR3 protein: CASSVDGRVNEKLFF. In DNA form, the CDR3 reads TGTGCCAGCAGTGTGGACGGGAGAGTTAATGAAAAACTGTTTTTT.

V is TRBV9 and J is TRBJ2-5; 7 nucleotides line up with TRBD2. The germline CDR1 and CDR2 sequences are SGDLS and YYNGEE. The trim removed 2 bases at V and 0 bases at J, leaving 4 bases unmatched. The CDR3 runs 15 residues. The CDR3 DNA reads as TGTGCCAGCAGCGTGGGGGGAGGGAACCAAGAGACCCAGTACTTC. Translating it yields CASSVGGGNQETQYF.

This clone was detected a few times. CDR3 residues: CASSGGQLNTEAFF. CDR3 coding DNA: TGTGCCAGCAGCGGGGGACAGCTGAACACTGAAGCTTTCTTT. The rearrangement joins TRBV6-5 to TRBJ1-1; 7 bases map to TRBD1. Germline assignment: CDR1 MNHEY and CDR2 SVGAGI. This CDR3 is built from 14 residues. Losses at the gene ends were 6 bases for V and 0 bases for J; bases not matched to a gene: 4.

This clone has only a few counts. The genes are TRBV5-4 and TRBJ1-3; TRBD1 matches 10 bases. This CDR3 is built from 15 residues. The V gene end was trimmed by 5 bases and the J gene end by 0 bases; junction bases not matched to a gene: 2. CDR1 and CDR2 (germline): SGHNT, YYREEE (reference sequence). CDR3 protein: CASSRDRGSGNTIYF. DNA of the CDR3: TGTGCCAGCAGTCGGGACAGGGGCTCTGGAAACACCATATATTTT.

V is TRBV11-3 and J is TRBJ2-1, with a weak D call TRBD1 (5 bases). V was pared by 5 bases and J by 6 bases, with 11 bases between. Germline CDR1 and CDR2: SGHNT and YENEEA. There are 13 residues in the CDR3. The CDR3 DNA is TGTGCCAGCAGCCCCGAAAGGGGCAATGAGCAGTTCTTC. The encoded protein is CASSPERGNEQFF. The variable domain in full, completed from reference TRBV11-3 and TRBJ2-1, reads EAGVVQSPRYKIIEKKQPVAFWCNPISGHNTLYWYLQNLGQGPELLIRYENEEAVDDSQLPKDRFSAERLKGVDSTLKIQPAELGDSAVYLCASSPERGNEQFFGPGTRLTVL.

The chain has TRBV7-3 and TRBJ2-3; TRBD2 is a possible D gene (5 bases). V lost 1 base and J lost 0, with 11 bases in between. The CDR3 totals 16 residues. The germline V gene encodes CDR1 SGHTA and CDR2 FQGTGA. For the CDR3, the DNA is TGTGCCAGCAGCTTAAAGGCCGGGGTTAGCACAGATACGCAGTATTTT. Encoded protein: CASSLKAGVSTDTQYF. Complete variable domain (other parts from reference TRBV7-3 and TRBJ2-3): GAGVSQTPSNKVTEKGKYVELRCDPISGHTALYWYRQSLGQGPEFLIYFQGTGAADDSGLPNDRFFAVRPEGSVSTLKIQRTERGDSAVYLCASSLKAGVSTDTQYFGPGTRLTVL.

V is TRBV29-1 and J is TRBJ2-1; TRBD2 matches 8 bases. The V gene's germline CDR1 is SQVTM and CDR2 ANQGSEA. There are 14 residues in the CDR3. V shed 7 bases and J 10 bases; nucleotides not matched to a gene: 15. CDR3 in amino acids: CSAVGGGRRKEQFF. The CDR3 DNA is TGCAGCGCGGTGGGGGGCGGGAGGAGGAAGGAGCAGTTCTTC.

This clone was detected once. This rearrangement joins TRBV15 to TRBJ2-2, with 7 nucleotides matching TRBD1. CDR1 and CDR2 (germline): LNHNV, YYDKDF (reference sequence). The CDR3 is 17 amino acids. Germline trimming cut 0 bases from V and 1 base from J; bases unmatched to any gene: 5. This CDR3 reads CATSRDGWTGNTGELFF. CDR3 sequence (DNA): TGTGCCACCAGCAGAGACGGATGGACAGGGAACACCGGGGAGCTGTTTTTT.